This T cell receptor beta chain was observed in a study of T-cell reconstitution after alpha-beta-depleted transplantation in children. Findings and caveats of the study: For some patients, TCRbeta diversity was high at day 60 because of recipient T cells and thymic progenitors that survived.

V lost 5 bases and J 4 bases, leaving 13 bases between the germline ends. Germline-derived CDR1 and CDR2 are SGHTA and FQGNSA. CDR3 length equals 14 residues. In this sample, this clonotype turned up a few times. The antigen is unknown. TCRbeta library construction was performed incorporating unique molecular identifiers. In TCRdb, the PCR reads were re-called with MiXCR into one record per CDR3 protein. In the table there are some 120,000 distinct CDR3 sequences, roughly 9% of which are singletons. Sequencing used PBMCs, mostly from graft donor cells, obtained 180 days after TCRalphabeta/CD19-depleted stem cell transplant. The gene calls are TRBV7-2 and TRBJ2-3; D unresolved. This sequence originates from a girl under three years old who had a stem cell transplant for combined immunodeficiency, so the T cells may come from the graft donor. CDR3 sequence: CASSRLRSADTQYF. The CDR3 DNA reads TGTGCCAGCAGCCGCCTTAGGAGCGCAGATACGCAGTATTTT.